This T cell receptor (beta chain) was retrieved from a study of blood T cell repertoires in COVID-19. The wider study: Acute-phase and convalescent COVID-19 samples originated in the United States, Italy and Spain. From T cells, B-cell-depleted T cells, or PBMCs came the material, which was cDNA or gDNA.

This CDR3 has 15 amino acids. Germline V gene sequence: CDR1 SGDLS, CDR2 YYNGEE. Trimming stripped 0 bases from V and 8 bases from J, with 17 bases between. Original handling: Estimation of nucleated cell counts relied on the amplification of reference gene primers. Profiled with immunoSEQ multiplex PCR; TCRdb holds only in-frame clones, not every one. The V and J calls and clone size come from that table; D and trimming were worked out from the DNA. The sample includes some 290,000 clones, about 85% of them seen just once. The origin of this receptor is a woman in her 50s who had recovered from COVID-19. The chain links TRBV9 to TRBJ1-2; maybe TRBD1 (5 bases). Sequencing was performed on peripheral blood. CDR3 in amino acids: CASSVDLTGLRGYTF. The CDR3 coding sequence is TGTGCCAGCAGCGTAGATTTAACAGGATTACGAGGCTACACCTTC.